This T cell receptor (beta chain) was retrieved from a study of tumor-infiltrating lymphocytes in oesophageal squamous cell carcinoma. The CDR3 contains 14 residues. Losses at the gene ends were 6 bases for V and 5 bases for J; bases not matched to a gene: 0. This clonotype showed up many times. From the PCR reads, TCRdb called clonotypes with MiXCR, one entry per CDR3 protein. The sample includes some 20,000 distinct CDR3 sequences, 50% of them seen just once. This receptor was obtained from a male donor with esophageal squamous cell carcinoma. V gene TRBV12-3 or TRBV12-4 combines with J gene TRBJ2-2; 13 bases are shared with TRBD2. The specimen sequenced was esophageal tumor tissue. In DNA, the CDR3 is TGTGCCAGCAGGGGACTAGCGGGAACCGGGGAGCTGTTTTTT. It yields the protein CASRGLAGTGELFF.